Detailed here is one T cell receptor beta chain. The entry originates in a study of CD8+ T cells in alopecia areata. This sample's treatment: oral pan-JAK inhibitor, 5-10 mg twice daily. CDR1 GTSNPN and CDR2 SVGIG come from the germline V gene (reference sequence). The CDR3 sequence is 15 residues long. V dropped 1 base and J dropped 3 bases, with 16 bases sitting between them. The authors extracted RNA and reverse transcribed it into cDNA as the sequencing template. Only in-frame clones appear in the TCRdb table, and some are missing; sequencing was by immunoSEQ multiplex PCR. The data hold more than 95,000 clones, with 50% to 75% observed a single time.

Specimen: CD8+ T cells sorted from blood, collected at week 4, from a patient treated with tofacitinib. The receptor was isolated from a human donor with alopecia areata. This chain joins TRBV30 and TRBJ2-7, with a weak D call TRBD2 (6 bases). The CDR3 nucleotides read TGTGCCTGGAGTGCCTCGACTAGACTGGGCTACGAGCAGTACTTC. Translation: CAWSASTRLGYEQYF.